Listed below are T cell receptor beta chains from one sample, sequenced in a study of blood T cell repertoires in COVID-19. This table comes from immunoSEQ multiplex PCR, and its TCRdb copy is limited to in-frame clones, with some not included. The sample has approximately 200,000 clones, around 75% seen once; the top ten hold around 4.7%. Source material: peripheral blood. The receptors were sampled from a human donor in a cohort sampled during active COVID-19. CDR3s include the opening cysteine and the closing phenylalanine or tryptophan. The D gene is left open where the match is weak. For some rows the clone size is stated as once, few or many, or as a class when expanded; others skip it.

V	J	size	D	CDR3	DNA
TRBV7-2	TRBJ2-7	once	TRBD2	CASSWGGRRSSYEQYF	TGTGCCAGCAGCTGGGGAGGGCGCCGAAGCTCCTACGAGCAGTACTTC
TRBV3-1/TRBV3-2	TRBJ2-7	-	-	CASSQYGSSYEQYF	TGTGCCAGCAGTCAGTACGGGAGCTCCTACGAGCAGTACTTC
TRBV4-2	TRBJ2-5	once	-	CASSQDVGRVETQYF	TGTGCCAGCAGCCAAGATGTTGGGCGGGTTGAGACCCAGTACTTC
TRBV7-9	TRBJ2-7	few	-	CASSLVGRGYEQYF	TGTGCCAGCAGCTTAGTTGGCAGGGGTTACGAGCAGTACTTC
TRBV5-1	TRBJ2-7	-	-	CASSLGGYEQYF	TGCGCCAGCAGCTTGGGCGGCTACGAGCAGTACTTC
TRBV18	TRBJ1-5	once	TRBD1	CASSPGQGHQPQHF	TGTGCCAGCTCACCGGGACAGGGCCATCAGCCCCAGCATTTT
TRBV24-1	TRBJ2-5	-	-	CATSDSRETQYF	TGTGCCACCAGTGATTCCCGAGAGACCCAGTACTTC
TRBV11-2	TRBJ2-7	-	-	CASSPPGRGVGGYF	TGTGCCAGCAGCCCACCGGGCAGGGGGGTTGGGGGGTACTTC
TRBV29-1	TRBJ2-7	-	TRBD1	CSAMDREINEQYF	TGCAGCGCTATGGACAGGGAGATCAACGAGCAGTACTTC
TRBV6-5	TRBJ2-1	many	TRBD2	CASSPLEAGAKFF	TGTGCCAGCAGTCCCTTAGAGGCGGGAGCTAAGTTCTTC
TRBV5-1	TRBJ2-1	-	TRBD1	CASAAGQGGTYNEQFF	TGCGCCAGCGCGGCCGGACAGGGGGGCACCTACAATGAGCAGTTCTTC
TRBV7-3	TRBJ2-2	-	TRBD2	CASSLWTSGRTGELFF	TGTGCCAGCAGCTTATGGACTAGCGGGCGAACCGGGGAGCTGTTTTTT
TRBV11-2	TRBJ1-1	-	-	CASTTSGGNTEAFF	TGTGCCAGCACCACCTCCGGGGGAAACACTGAAGCTTTCTTT
TRBV6-4	TRBJ2-5	-	-	CASSGDFGETQYF	TGTGCCAGCAGTGGCGACTTTGGGGAGACCCAGTACTTC
TRBV6-5	TRBJ1-1	few	-	CASIRADQEAFF	TGTGCCAGCATCAGGGCGGACCAAGAAGCTTTCTTT
TRBV4-1	TRBJ2-1	-	TRBD2	CASSQDSLADFTYNEQFF	TGCGCCAGCAGCCAAGATTCACTAGCGGATTTTACCTACAATGAGCAGTTCTTC
TRBV4-1	TRBJ1-3	-	TRBD1	CASSPPRGLRNTIYF	TGCGCCAGCAGCCCCCCCAGGGGGCTTCGAAACACCATATATTTT
TRBV7-9	TRBJ1-2	few	-	CASSFEHYTF	TGTGCCAGCAGCTTCGAACACTACACCTTC
TRBV14	TRBJ1-1	-	-	CASSSSTYLEAFF	TGTGCCAGCAGCTCCTCAACATATCTTGAAGCTTTCTTT
TRBV24-1	TRBJ2-2	-	TRBD2	CATSGSSGSVGELFF	TGTGCCACCAGTGGTTCTAGCGGGAGCGTCGGGGAGCTGTTTTTT
TRBV9	TRBJ1-2	-	-	CASSVGRGGYTF	TGTGCCAGCAGCGTAGGCAGGGGCGGCTACACCTTC
TRBV5-8	TRBJ2-4	-	-	CASSFPSGAKNIQYF	TGTGCCAGCAGCTTCCCGTCAGGGGCCAAAAACATTCAGTACTTC
TRBV6-6	TRBJ2-7	-	TRBD2	CASTFLGAGAYEQYF	TGTGCCAGCACCTTCCTCGGGGCGGGAGCCTACGAGCAGTACTTC
TRBV11-2	TRBJ1-2	-	-	CASSLGQGNYGYTF	TGTGCCAGCAGCTTGGGACAAGGCAACTATGGCTACACCTTC
TRBV5-6	TRBJ2-5	-	-	CASSVENTARGKTQYF	TGTGCCAGCAGCGTGGAAAATACAGCCCGAGGGAAGACCCAGTACTTC
TRBV27	TRBJ2-7	few	TRBD2	CASSPLRLAGIYEQYF	TGTGCCAGCAGTCCCCTACGACTAGCGGGGATCTACGAGCAGTACTTC
TRBV6-6	TRBJ2-7	-	TRBD2	CASSLYGTSAKSYEQYF	TGTGCCAGCAGTCTATACGGGACTAGCGCCAAATCCTACGAGCAGTACTTC